Below, 7 T cell receptor beta chains from the same sample are listed, as sequenced in a study of shared clonotypes between healthy human individuals. Some clones are missing from TCRdb's copy, which holds only in-frame ones; the method was immunoSEQ multiplex PCR. The sample carries hundreds of thousands of clones, around 96% recorded once. It was CD45RO-negative cells, positively selected for CCR7, that made up naive CD8 cells, with terminally differentiated effector memory CD45RA+ cells excluded. The sample was naive CD8+ T cells sorted from blood. These receptors were taken from a woman aged 30 to 39 in good health.

This rearrangement joins TRBV10-1 to TRBJ2-2; 9 bases fit TRBD1. The ends lost 6 bases at V and 2 bases at J; junction bases unmatched: 4. The CDR3 loop spans 15 amino acids. The V gene's germline CDR1 is WNHNN and CDR2 SYGVQD (reference sequence). The CDR3 protein is CASSRDRVNTGELFF. The DNA of the CDR3 is TGCGCCAGCAGCAGGGACAGGGTTAACACCGGGGAGCTGTTTTTT.

This chain joins TRBV5-1 and TRBJ2-2; 7 bases map to TRBD1. The CDR3 runs to 17 residues. CDR1 and CDR2 (germline): SGHRS, YFSETQ. Germline trimming cut 4 bases from V and 1 base from J; bases unmatched to any gene: 10. CDR3 nucleotides: TGCGCCAGCAGCCCGCTGACCGGGACAGTGAACACCGGGGAGCTGTTTTTT. Protein product: CASSPLTGTVNTGELFF. The variable domain in full, with the rest retrieved from reference TRBV5-1 and TRBJ2-2, is KAGVTQTPRYLIKTRGQQVTLSCSPISGHRSVSWYQQTPGQGLQFLFEYFSETQRNKGNFPGRFSGRQFSNSRSEMNVSTLELGDSALYLCASSPLTGTVNTGELFFGEGSRLTVL.

V and J are TRBV28 and TRBJ1-1; a weak D match, TRBD1 (6 bases). Germline loops: CDR1 MDHEN, CDR2 SYDVKM. The CDR3 has 15 residues. The V and J ends lost 7 bases and 0 bases respectively, with 15 bases between them. The CDR3 spells CASTIYWTVNTEAFF. DNA of the CDR3: TGTGCCAGCACAATATATTGGACAGTGAACACTGAAGCTTTCTTT. Complete variable domain (other parts from reference TRBV28 and TRBJ1-1): DVKVTQSSRYLVKRTGEKVFLECVQDMDHENMFWYRQDPGLGLRLIYFSYDVKMKEKGDIPEGYSVSREKKERFSLILESASTNQTSMYLCASTIYWTVNTEAFFGQGTRLTVV.

The chain has TRBV11-3 and TRBJ2-3; no clear D. This CDR3 spans 13 amino acids. V lost 1 base to trimming and J lost 2 bases, with 4 bases between them. Germline CDR1 and CDR2: SGHNT and YENEEA. The CDR3 here is CASSLGFTDTQYF. The CDR3 DNA reads TGTGCCAGCAGCTTAGGTTTCACAGATACGCAGTATTTT.

This rearrangement joins TRBV10-2 to TRBJ2-1; 8 bases map to TRBD2. V lost 9 bases and J lost 8; bases outside the gene matches: 9. This CDR3 is 13 amino acids long. Germline V lookup: CDR1 WSHSY, CDR2 SAAADI. CDR3 sequence reads: CASNHGRADEQFF. CDR3 nucleotides: TGCGCCAGTAACCACGGGAGGGCCGATGAGCAGTTCTTC.

This chain links TRBV29-1 with TRBJ2-3; unclear D gene. Trimming took 3 bases from V and 2 from J, leaving 9 bases between them. CDR1 and CDR2 from the germline V gene are SQVTM and ANQGSEA. This CDR3 has 13 amino acids. DNA of the CDR3: TGCAGCGTTGACTTGGAGATCACAGATACGCAGTATTTT. It codes for CSVDLEITDTQYF.

V and J are TRBV5-1 and TRBJ2-2; D is perhaps TRBD2 (6 bases). The CDR3 spans 19 residues. V dropped 1 base and J dropped 0 bases, with 19 bases sitting between them. From germline, CDR1 is SGHRS and CDR2 YFSETQ. The CDR3 loop is CASSLMEGRGNANTGELFF. The CDR3 bases are TGCGCCAGCAGCTTGATGGAGGGCCGTGGGAACGCGAACACCGGGGAGCTGTTTTTT.